This T cell receptor (beta chain) derives from a study of cytomegalovirus exposure and HLA in healthy donors. Study findings and constraints: Specificity of a few CMV-associated chains for CMV antigens was verified in vitro. The authors excluded some V segments, including TRBV6-2 and TRBV6-3, as indistinguishable. The likely explanation for a cluster of highly shared sequence variants was sequencing artifact.

The germline V gene has CDR1 SGDLS and CDR2 YYNGEE. CDR3 length equals 13 residues. Trimming stripped 0 bases from V and 6 bases from J, with 8 bases between. At the time of sampling, donors were nominally healthy, though unrecorded immune exposures were likely. Turning to this clone: Its antigen is as yet unknown.

60 Vbeta and 13 Jbeta primers were used in PCR. Produced via immunoSEQ multiplex PCR; TCRdb's table is partial and in-frame only. Of about 110,000 clones listed, roughly 72% were seen once; the top ten hold roughly 7.8%. This chain joins TRBV9 and TRBJ2-3; D perhaps matches TRBD2 (6 bases). The sequence derives from a man aged 30-40 years in good health and CMV-seronegative. The sequencing sample was made of PBMCs. The CDR3 region has the DNA TGTGCCAGCAGCGTAGGGAGGGATGATACGCAGTATTTT. Translated, it gives CASSVGRDDTQYF. The whole variable domain, filled in from reference TRBV9 and TRBJ2-3, reads DSGVTQTPKHLITATGQRVTLRCSPRSGDLSVYWYQQSLDQGLQFLIQYYNGEERAKGNILERFSAQQFPDLHSELNLSSLELGDSALYFCASSVGRDDTQYFGPGTRLTVL.